The 21 T cell receptor beta chains listed next were all sequenced from one sample in a study of T-cell memory formation after mild COVID-19. Each CDR3 protein is one row after TCRdb ran MiXCR on the 5' RACE reads. The sample holds under 450,000 distinct CDR3 sequences; 13% to 15% are singletons and the top ten take 20% to 25%. Sequenced sample: PBMCs or a T cell subset sorted from them (not recorded which). These receptors were collected from a man aged 18 to 30 who had mild COVID-19 (a few samples of this study predate the infection). Cell type and time point are not known.

This chain joins TRBV4-2 and TRBJ2-4; D may be TRBD1 (6 bases). Germline V gene lookup returns CDR1 LGHNA and CDR2 YNFKEQ. The V end lost 8 bases, the J end lost 2 bases, and 16 bases lay between the germline ends. The length of the CDR3 is 15 residues. The CDR3 sequence is CASSTTGMTKNIQYF. In DNA, the CDR3 is TGTGCCAGCTCGACCACAGGGATGACCAAAAACATTCAGTACTTC.

This chain links TRBV7-2 with TRBJ2-1; D is perhaps TRBD1 or TRBD2 (6 bases each). This CDR3 has 15 amino acids. The germline gives CDR1 SGHTA, CDR2 FQGNSA. Trimming took 5 bases from V and 3 from J, leaving 14 bases between them. The CDR3 is CASSRAGGRYNEQFF. The DNA of the CDR3 is TGTGCCAGCAGCCGAGCCGGGGGCCGCTACAATGAGCAGTTCTTC.

This clonotype has only a few counts. The gene calls are TRBV7-2 and TRBJ2-1; the D call may be TRBD1 or TRBD2 (5 bases each). The CDR3 runs to 15 residues. Germline CDR1 and CDR2: SGHTA and FQGNSA. V dropped 6 bases and J dropped 0 bases, with 12 bases sitting between them. The CDR3 DNA reads as TGTGCCAGCAGGAGGGACCTGAGCTCCTACAATGAGCAGTTCTTC. Translating gives CASRRDLSSYNEQFF. Filled out from reference TRBV7-2 and TRBJ2-1, the complete variable domain reads GAGVSQSPSNKVTEKGKDVELRCDPISGHTALYWYRQSLGQGLEFLIYFQGNSAPDKSGLPSDRFSAERTGGSVSTLTIQRTQQEDSAVYLCASRRDLSSYNEQFFGPGTRLTVL.

This chain joins TRBV4-1 and TRBJ1-1; tentative D call: TRBD1 (5 bases). The V end was cut by 1 base, the J end by 5 bases, with 11 bases between. The CDR3 covers 14 residues. Germline loops: CDR1 MGHRA, CDR2 YSYEKL. The CDR3 sequence is CASSQVGGRTEAFF. The CDR3 coding sequence is TGCGCCAGCAGCCAAGTCGGGGGAAGGACTGAAGCTTTCTTT.

This clonotype has just a few counts. The rearrangement joins TRBV12-3 or TRBV12-4 to TRBJ2-1; D may be TRBD1 (5 bases). The CDR3 totals 12 residues. V shed 6 bases and J shed 9 bases, with 12 bases lying between them. The CDR3 nucleotides are TGTGCCAGCAGAAGATGGGGCACTGAGCAGTTCTTC. This codes for CASRRWGTEQFF.

This clonotype was observed a few times. The V gene is TRBV5-1, the J gene TRBJ1-4; D uncertain. This CDR3 comprises 15 residues. From germline, CDR1 is SGHRS and CDR2 YFSETQ. Trimming left V 4 bases short and J 5 bases short, with 15 bases between. The CDR3 region has the DNA TGCGCCAGCAGCCCGGGCGGACGGGAAAATGAAAAACTGTTTTTT. Its protein is CASSPGGRENEKLFF.

In its sample, this clonotype was seen a few times. This chain connects TRBV12-3 or TRBV12-4 to TRBJ2-1; no clear D gene. Between the trimmed V and J ends, which lost 8 bases and 6 bases, there was a span of 14 bases. This CDR3 comprises 13 residues. The CDR3 here is CASSRPSANEQFF. The CDR3 DNA follows: TGTGCCAGCTCTCGGCCGTCCGCCAATGAGCAGTTCTTC.

The chain has TRBV5-8 and TRBJ2-3, with D perhaps being TRBD1 or TRBD2 (5 bases each). Trimming removed 3 bases from V and 8 bases from J, with 19 bases in between. The CDR3 runs 15 residues. Germline lookup yields CDR1 SGHTS and CDR2 YDEGEE. CDR3 nucleotide sequence: TGTGCCAGCAGCTCGCCGGGACGGGTTTATGGTACGCAGTATTTT. Protein sequence: CASSSPGRVYGTQYF.

This clonotype came up a few times. The chain uses TRBV12-3 or TRBV12-4 and TRBJ2-1; D is uncertain. The CDR3 is 12 residues long. V was pared by 7 bases and J by 3 bases, with 7 bases between. Here the CDR3 reads CASTENYNEQFF. CDR3 in DNA: TGTGCCAGCACCGAGAACTACAATGAGCAGTTCTTC.

The gene calls are TRBV12-3 or TRBV12-4 and TRBJ2-5; possible D gene TRBD2, 5 bases. Trimming shortened V by 7 bases and J by 4 bases, and 16 bases separated the two germline ends. The CDR3 runs 14 residues. The CDR3 sequence: CASTEGGPGETQYF. CDR3 sequence (DNA): TGTGCCAGCACCGAGGGCGGGCCGGGAGAGACCCAGTACTTC.

This clonotype was seen more than once but under ten times. The chain recombines TRBV6-6 with TRBJ2-1; 7 bases are a match to TRBD2. The CDR3 length is 15 residues. Germline V gives CDR1 MNHNY, CDR2 SVGAGI (reference sequence). The V segment lost 8 bases and the J segment 2 bases; nucleotides outside the gene matches: 9. This CDR3 reads CASGLAGETYNEQFF. The CDR3 nucleotides read TGTGCCAGCGGATTGGCGGGAGAGACCTACAATGAGCAGTTCTTC.

The chain is built from TRBV7-2 and TRBJ2-5, with TRBD2 identical over 8 bases. Germline values: CDR1 SGHTA, CDR2 FQGNSA. After removal of 5 bases from V and 4 bases from J, the junction contained 15 bases not matched to a gene. The CDR3 is made up of 17 amino acids. CDR3 protein: CASSEKIAGGRGETQYF. The CDR3 bases are TGTGCCAGCAGCGAGAAGATTGCGGGGGGCCGGGGAGAGACCCAGTACTTC.

This clonotype was found many times. The chain joins TRBV7-2 to TRBJ2-4; D gene uncertain. The V end lost 3 bases, the J end lost 4 bases, and 7 bases lay between the germline ends. This CDR3 contains 13 residues. CDR1 is SGHTA, CDR2 FQGNSA, per germline. The CDR3 here is CASSFIGKNIQYF. The DNA for the CDR3 is TGTGCCAGCAGCTTTATAGGAAAAAACATTCAGTACTTC.

This clonotype occurred a few times. The V gene is TRBV10-3, the J gene TRBJ2-7; 10 positions match TRBD1. CDR1 ENHRY and CDR2 SYGVKD come from the germline V gene. The CDR3 runs to 13 residues. The J segment lost 5 bases and the V segment lost 11 bases, leaving 9 bases of the junction unmatched. CDR3 coding DNA: TGTGCCGCCAGCGGGACAGGGGACCACGAGCAGTACTTC. Protein: CAASGTGDHEQYF.

The rearrangement joins TRBV24-1 to TRBJ2-1; D gene uncertain. This CDR3 region has 15 residues. Germline CDR1 reads KGHDR; CDR2 reads SFDVKD. Between the trimmed V and J ends, which lost 3 bases and 7 bases, there was a span of 15 bases. The CDR3 bases are TGTGCCACCAGTGATCCCAGCCAAATTAGTAATGAGCAGTTCTTC. Its protein product is CATSDPSQISNEQFF.

This clonotype was picked up many times. CDR3 in amino acids: CASRAQNTGELFF. The CDR3 DNA reads TGTGCCAGCAGAGCCCAAAACACCGGGGAGCTGTTTTTT. The chain combines TRBV6-2 or TRBV6-3 with TRBJ2-2, with D uncertain. The CDR3 runs 13 residues. V gave up 6 bases and J gave up 2 bases, with 7 bases separating them. Germline CDR1 reads MNHEY; CDR2 reads SVGEGT.

This clonotype has ten or more counts. The genes are TRBV6-5 and TRBJ1-1; 11 bases match TRBD1. Germline V gene data show CDR1 as MNHEY and CDR2 as SVGAGI. The ends lost 2 bases at V and 4 bases at J; junction bases unmatched: 3. The CDR3 is made up of 15 amino acids. CDR3: CASSYRTGGGTEAFF. In DNA, the CDR3 is TGTGCCAGCAGTTACCGGACAGGGGGCGGCACTGAAGCTTTCTTT.

This clonotype was recorded at least ten times. This rearrangement joins TRBV6-6 to TRBJ1-1, with D tentatively TRBD1 (5 bases). Trimming took 5 bases from V and 1 from J, leaving 20 bases between them. There are 17 residues in the CDR3. Germline V CDR1 and CDR2: MNHNY, SVGAGI (reference sequence). The CDR3 coding sequence is TGTGCCAGCAGTCCCCCTCATACCCTGACAGCGAACACTGAAGCTTTCTTT. This gives the protein CASSPPHTLTANTEAFF.

The chain uses TRBV12-5 and TRBJ2-3; 8 bases fit TRBD2. The CDR3 spans 20 residues. V trimming: 6 bases; J trimming: 2 bases; junction bases outside the gene matches: 22. Germline values: CDR1 LGHNT, CDR2 FRNRAP. This CDR3 is CASGQSPLDGGVTNTDTQYF. CDR3 bases: TGTGCTAGTGGACAGTCTCCTTTAGACGGGGGGGTTACCAACACAGATACGCAGTATTTT.

V usage is TRBV7-2 and J usage is TRBJ2-1, with D possibly TRBD2 on 5 matching bases. Germline loops: CDR1 SGHTA, CDR2 FQGNSA. V dropped 2 bases and J dropped 9 bases, with 11 bases sitting between them. This CDR3 contains 13 residues. This CDR3 is CASSLSPGGEQFF. Written as DNA, the CDR3 is TGTGCCAGCAGCTTAAGTCCAGGAGGTGAGCAGTTCTTC.

This clonotype was counted at least ten times. CDR3: CATRETGTGGAEAGYEQYF. In nucleotides, the CDR3 is TGTGCCACTCGCGAAACCGGGACAGGGGGCGCTGAGGCCGGTTACGAGCAGTACTTC. The gene calls are TRBV24-1 and TRBJ2-7; 12 bases agree with TRBD1. The CDR3 extends over 19 amino acids. With V trimmed by 10 bases and J by 4 bases, 22 bases remained unmatched. Germline-derived CDR1 and CDR2 are KGHDR and SFDVKD.